This T cell receptor (beta chain) was observed in a study of vaccination and CD4 T cells after COVID-19. The germline CDR1 and CDR2 sequences are SGDLS and YYNGEE. The germline V and J ends were trimmed by 0 bases and 3 bases, with 14 bases remaining between them. The CDR3 is made up of 16 amino acids. Oncomine TCR Beta short-read sequencing was applied to DNA from cultured CD4+ T cells. TCRdb re-analysed the PCR reads in MiXCR, keeping a single row per CDR3 protein. The data show about 26,000 distinct CDR3 sequences, with about three fifths seen just once and 4% to 5.5% held by the top ten. Regarding treatment: roughly ten-day PBMC culture with coronavirus spike peptide pools or control peptides (ViraFEST assay). The count of this clonotype is one. What it binds is not known.

The chain recombines TRBV9 with TRBJ2-3, with D maybe TRBD1 (5 bases). This sequence originates from a human donor who had recovered from COVID-19. The sequenced sample was CD4+ T cells from blood, cultured in vitro. The CDR3 is CASSVEGRAWTDTQYF. CDR3 coding DNA: TGTGCCAGCAGCGTAGAGGGCAGGGCGTGGACAGATACGCAGTATTTT.